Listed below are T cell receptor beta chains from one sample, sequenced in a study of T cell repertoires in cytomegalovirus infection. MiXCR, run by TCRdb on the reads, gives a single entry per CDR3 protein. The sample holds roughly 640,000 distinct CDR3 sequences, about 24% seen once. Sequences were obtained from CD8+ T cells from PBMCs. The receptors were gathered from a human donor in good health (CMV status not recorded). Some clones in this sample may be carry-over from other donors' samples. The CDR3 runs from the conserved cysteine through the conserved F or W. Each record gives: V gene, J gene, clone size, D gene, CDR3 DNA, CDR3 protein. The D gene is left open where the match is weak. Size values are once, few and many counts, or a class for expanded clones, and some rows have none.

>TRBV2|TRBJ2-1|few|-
TGTGCCAGCAGTGATGCCTCCCCCGGGACACCTTACAATGAGCAGTTCTTC
CASSDASPGTPYNEQFF
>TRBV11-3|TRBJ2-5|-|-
TGTGCCAGCAGCTTTTCATGGGAAGAGACCCAGTACTTC
CASSFSWEETQYF
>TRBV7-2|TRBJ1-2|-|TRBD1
TGTGCCAGCAGCCCGTCCGACAGGGAGTATTCCTATGGCTACACCTTC
CASSPSDREYSYGYTF
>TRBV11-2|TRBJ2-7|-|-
TGTGTCAGCAGCTACCGGAAGATTAACTACGAGCAGTACTTC
CVSSYRKINYEQYF
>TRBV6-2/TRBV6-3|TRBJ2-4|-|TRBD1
TGTGCCAGCAGTTATGACAGGGTCCAGTACTTC
CASSYDRVQYF
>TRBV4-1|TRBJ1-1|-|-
TGCGCCAGCAGCCAAGAGGGGCTTGAAGCTTTCTTT
CASSQEGLEAFF
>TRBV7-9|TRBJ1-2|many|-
TGTGCCAGCGACCCTTCTCTGGGGGATCCCTATGGCTACACCTTC
CASDPSLGDPYGYTF
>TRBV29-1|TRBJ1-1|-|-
TGCAGCGTTGAAGGCGTGGGGGTCACTGAAGCTTTCTTT
CSVEGVGVTEAFF
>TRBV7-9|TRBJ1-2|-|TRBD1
TGTGCCAGCAGCGATCCCGGGACAGGGCTGCGGATGGGCTACACCTTC
CASSDPGTGLRMGYTF
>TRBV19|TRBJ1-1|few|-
TGTGCCAGTAGTATGCATATGAACACTGAAGCTTTCTTT
CASSMHMNTEAFF
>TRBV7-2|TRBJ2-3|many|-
TGTGCCAGCACCATGGCCCTGGCGTTCGACACAGATACGCAGTATTTT
CASTMALAFDTDTQYF
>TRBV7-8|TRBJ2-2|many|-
TGTGCCAGCAGCAATTCGGACGGCACCGGGGAGCTGTTTTTT
CASSNSDGTGELFF
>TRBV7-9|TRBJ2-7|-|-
TGTGCCAGCAGCCCCCAAAGATGGAGCTTC
CASSPQRWSF
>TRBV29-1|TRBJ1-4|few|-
TGCAGCGTGGTTGGTGAAAAACTGTTTTTT
CSVVGEKLFF
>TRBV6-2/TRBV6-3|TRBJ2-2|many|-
TGTGCCAGCATCACTCTGATGGGGACGGAGAACACCGGGGAGCTGTTTTTT
CASITLMGTENTGELFF
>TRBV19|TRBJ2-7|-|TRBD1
TGTGCCAGTAGTATTTTAACAGGGGGATTCTACGAGCAGTACTTC
CASSILTGGFYEQYF
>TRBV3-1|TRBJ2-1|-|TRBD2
TGTGCCAGCAGCCAAGCAAGCGGGGGGCGACACAATGAGCAGTTCTTC
CASSQASGGRHNEQFF
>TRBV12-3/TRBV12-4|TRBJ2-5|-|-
TGTGCCAGCAGTTTCGGTGTGGTGTCGGAAGAGACCCAGTACTTC
CASSFGVVSEETQYF
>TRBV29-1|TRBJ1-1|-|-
TGCAGCGTTGAAGATACGAAGATGGCAGGGGCGGCTTTCTTT
CSVEDTKMAGAAFF
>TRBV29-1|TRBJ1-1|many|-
TGCAGCGGGCGGAACACTGAAGCTTTCTTT
CSGRNTEAFF
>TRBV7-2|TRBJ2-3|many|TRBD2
TGTGCCAGCAGCCCCCTGGGCGGGGGGGACACAGATACGCAGTATTTT
CASSPLGGGDTDTQYF
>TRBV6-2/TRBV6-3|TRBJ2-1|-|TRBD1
TGTGCCAGCAGTCTTAGTTCAGGGGGCGCGTCCTACAATGAGCAGTTCTTC
CASSLSSGGASYNEQFF
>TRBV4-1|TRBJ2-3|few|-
TGCGCCAGCAGCCAAGATCTCACAGATACGCAGTATTTT
CASSQDLTDTQYF
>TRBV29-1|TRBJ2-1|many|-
TGCAGCGTTGAAGATAGGGGAAGTGAGCAGTTCTTC
CSVEDRGSEQFF
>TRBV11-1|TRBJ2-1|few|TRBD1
TGTGCCAGCAGCTTCCGGGACAGGGTTTACAATGAGCAGTTCTTC
CASSFRDRVYNEQFF
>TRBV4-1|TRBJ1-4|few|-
TGCGCCAGCAGGAACGCCGGTGCAACTAATGAAAAACTGTTTTTT
CASRNAGATNEKLFF
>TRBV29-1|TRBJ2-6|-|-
TGCAGCGTTCAACAGACTAATTCTGGGACCAACGTCCTGACTTTC
CSVQQTNSGTNVLTF
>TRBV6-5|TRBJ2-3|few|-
TGTGCCAGCACCCCCGGGACCACAGATACGCAGTATTTT
CASTPGTTDTQYF
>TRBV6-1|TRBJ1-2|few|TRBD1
TGTGCCAGCAGTGAAGCGCCCCCCGGGACAGTACTCTATGGCTACACCTTC
CASSEAPPGTVLYGYTF
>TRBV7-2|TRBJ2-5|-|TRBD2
TGTGCCAGCAGCCTCAGACTAGCCCAGTACCAAGAGACCCAGTACTTC
CASSLRLAQYQETQYF
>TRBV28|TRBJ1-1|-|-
TGTGCCAGCAGTTTGATCGGGCCTGAAGCTTTCTTT
CASSLIGPEAFF
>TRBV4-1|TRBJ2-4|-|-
TGCGCCAGCAGCCAAGAGGGGGATCAGTACTTC
CASSQEGDQYF
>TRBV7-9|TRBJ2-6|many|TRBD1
TGTGCCAGCAGCCCCGGGACAGGGGACGGGGCCAACGTCCTGACTTTC
CASSPGTGDGANVLTF
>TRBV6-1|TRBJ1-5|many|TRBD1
TGTGCCAGCAGCTTTGGGACAGCCAGAGACCAGCATTTT
CASSFGTARDQHF
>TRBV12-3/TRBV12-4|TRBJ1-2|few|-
TGTGCCAGCAGTGGGGGACCCAGAGGGCCCTATGGCTACACCTTC
CASSGGPRGPYGYTF
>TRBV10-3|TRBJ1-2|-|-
TGTGCCATCAGTGAAGGGGGACCACCACGGGATGGCTACACCTTC
CAISEGGPPRDGYTF
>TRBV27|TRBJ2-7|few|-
TGTGCCAGCAGTTTAAGTGGGGTCGGAACCTACGAGCAGTACTTC
CASSLSGVGTYEQYF
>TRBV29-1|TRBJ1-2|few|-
TGCAGCGTTGGGGAATCAGGGAAATTTAACTATGGCTACACCTTC
CSVGESGKFNYGYTF
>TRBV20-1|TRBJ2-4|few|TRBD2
TGCAGTGCTAAAGCGGGAGTAGCCAAAAACATTCAGTACTTC
CSAKAGVAKNIQYF
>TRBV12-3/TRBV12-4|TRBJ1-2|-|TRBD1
TGTGCCAGCAGTTACACCACGGGACAGGGAGACTATGGCTACACCTTC
CASSYTTGQGDYGYTF
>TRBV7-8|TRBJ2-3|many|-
TGTGCCAGCAGCCCAATGTGGCTGACCGACACAGATACGCAGTATTTT
CASSPMWLTDTDTQYF
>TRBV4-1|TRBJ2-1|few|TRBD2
TGCGCCAGCAGCCAAGTTTTTCCTGCGGGGGGGCCCCTCAATGAGCAGTTCTTC
CASSQVFPAGGPLNEQFF
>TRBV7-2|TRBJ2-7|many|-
TGTGCCAGCAGCGGCGCCTACGAGCAGTACTTC
CASSGAYEQYF
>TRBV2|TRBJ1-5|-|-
TGTGCCAGCAGTGATCCGCGAGAATATAGCAATCAGCCCCAGCATTTT
CASSDPREYSNQPQHF
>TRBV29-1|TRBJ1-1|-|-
TGCAGCGTTCGGACAGCCTGGTTAACTGAAGCTTTCTTT
CSVRTAWLTEAFF
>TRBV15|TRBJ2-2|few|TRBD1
TGTGCCACCAGCGACCCGGGGACAGCGAACACCGGGGAGCTGTTTTTT
CATSDPGTANTGELFF
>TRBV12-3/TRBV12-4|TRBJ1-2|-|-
TGTGCCAGCAGACTAGGGACTTTCCATGGCTACACCTTC
CASRLGTFHGYTF
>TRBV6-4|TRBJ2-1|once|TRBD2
TGTGCCAGCAGTGTCAGCGGGGGAGAGGTTGAGCAGTTCTTC
CASSVSGGEVEQFF
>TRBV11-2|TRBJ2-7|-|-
TGTGCCAGCAGCCAATGGGGTGACGAGCAGTACTTC
CASSQWGDEQYF
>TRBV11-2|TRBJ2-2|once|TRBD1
TGTGCCAGCAGCTGGACAGGGGACACCGGGGAGCTGTTTTTT
CASSWTGDTGELFF
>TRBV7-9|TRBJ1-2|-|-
TGTGCCAGCAGCTCCAGAGGCAGGGAGGTCTTTTACTATGGCTACACCTTC
CASSSRGREVFYYGYTF
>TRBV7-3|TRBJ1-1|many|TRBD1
TGTGCCAGCAGCCCCGACAGGGATACTGAAGCTTTCTTT
CASSPDRDTEAFF
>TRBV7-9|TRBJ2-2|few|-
TGTGCCAGCAGCAAAGACAGACTGAACACCGGGGAGCTGTTTTTT
CASSKDRLNTGELFF
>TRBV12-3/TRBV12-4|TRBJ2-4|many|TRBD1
TGTGCCAGCACCCAGGGGGACAGGGACGTTCACATTCAGTACTTC
CASTQGDRDVHIQYF